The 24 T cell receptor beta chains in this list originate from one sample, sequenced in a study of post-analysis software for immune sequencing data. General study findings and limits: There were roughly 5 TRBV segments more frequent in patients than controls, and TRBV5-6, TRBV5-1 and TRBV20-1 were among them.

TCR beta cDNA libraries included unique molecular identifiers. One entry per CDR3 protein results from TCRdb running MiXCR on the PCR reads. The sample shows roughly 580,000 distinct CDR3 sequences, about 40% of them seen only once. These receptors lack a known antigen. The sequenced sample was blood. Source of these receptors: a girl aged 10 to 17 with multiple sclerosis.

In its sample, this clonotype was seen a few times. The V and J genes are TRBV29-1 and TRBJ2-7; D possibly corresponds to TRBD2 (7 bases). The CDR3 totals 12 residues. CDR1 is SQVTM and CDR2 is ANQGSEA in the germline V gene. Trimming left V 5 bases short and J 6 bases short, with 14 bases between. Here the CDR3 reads CSVPVGGGEQYF. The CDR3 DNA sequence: TGCAGCGTTCCGGTAGGGGGGGGCGAGCAGTACTTC.

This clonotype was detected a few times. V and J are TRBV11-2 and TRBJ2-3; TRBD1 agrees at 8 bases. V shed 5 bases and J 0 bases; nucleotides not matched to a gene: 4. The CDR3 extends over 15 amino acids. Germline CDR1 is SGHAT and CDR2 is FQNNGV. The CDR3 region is CASSIWTGSTDTQYF. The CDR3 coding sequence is TGTGCCAGCAGCATCTGGACAGGGAGCACAGATACGCAGTATTTT.

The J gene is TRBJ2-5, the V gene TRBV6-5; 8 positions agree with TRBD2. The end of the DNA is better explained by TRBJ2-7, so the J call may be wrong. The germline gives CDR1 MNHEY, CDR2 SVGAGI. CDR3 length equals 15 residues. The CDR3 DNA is TGTGCCAGCAGCTCCCGGGGGGGGCGCATATACGAGCAGTACTTC. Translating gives CASSSRGGRIYEQYF.

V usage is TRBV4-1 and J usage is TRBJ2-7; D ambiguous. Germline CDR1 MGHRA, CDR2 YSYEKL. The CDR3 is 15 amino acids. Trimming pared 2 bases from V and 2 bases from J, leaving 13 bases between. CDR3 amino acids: CASSQRMAVTYEQYF. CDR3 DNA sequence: TGCGCCAGCAGCCAACGGATGGCGGTTACCTACGAGCAGTACTTC.

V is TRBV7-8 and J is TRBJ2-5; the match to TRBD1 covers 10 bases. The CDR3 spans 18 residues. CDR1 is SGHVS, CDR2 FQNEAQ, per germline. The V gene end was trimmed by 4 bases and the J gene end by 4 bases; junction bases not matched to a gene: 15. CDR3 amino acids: CASSSRQGQGNFLETQYF. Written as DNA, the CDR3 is TGTGCCAGCAGCTCCCGCCAGGGACAGGGGAATTTCTTAGAGACCCAGTACTTC.

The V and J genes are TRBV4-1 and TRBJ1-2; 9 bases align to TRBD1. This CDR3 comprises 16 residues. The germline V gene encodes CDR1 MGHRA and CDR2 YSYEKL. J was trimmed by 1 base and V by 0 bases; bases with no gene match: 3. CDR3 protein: CASSQERTGVNYGYTF. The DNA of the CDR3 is TGCGCCAGCAGCCAAGAGAGGACAGGGGTTAACTATGGCTACACCTTC.

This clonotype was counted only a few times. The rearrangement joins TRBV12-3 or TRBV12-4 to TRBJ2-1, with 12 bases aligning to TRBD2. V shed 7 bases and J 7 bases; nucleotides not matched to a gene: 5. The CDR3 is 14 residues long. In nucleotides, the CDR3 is TGTGCCAGCACCCTAGCGGGGGGGCCGAATGAGCAGTTCTTC. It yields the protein CASTLAGGPNEQFF.

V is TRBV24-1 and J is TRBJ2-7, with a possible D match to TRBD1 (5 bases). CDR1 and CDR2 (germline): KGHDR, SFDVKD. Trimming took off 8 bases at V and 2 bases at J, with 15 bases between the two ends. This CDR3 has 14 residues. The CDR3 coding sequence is TGTGCCACCATGGTTACAGGTCGTACCTACGAGCAGTACTTC. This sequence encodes CATMVTGRTYEQYF.

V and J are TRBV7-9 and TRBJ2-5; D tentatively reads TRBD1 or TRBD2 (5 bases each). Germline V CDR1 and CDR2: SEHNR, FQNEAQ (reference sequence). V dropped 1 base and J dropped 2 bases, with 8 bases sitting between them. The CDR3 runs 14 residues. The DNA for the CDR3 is TGTGCCAGCAGCTTAGTAGGGACGCAAGAGACCCAGTACTTC. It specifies CASSLVGTQETQYF.

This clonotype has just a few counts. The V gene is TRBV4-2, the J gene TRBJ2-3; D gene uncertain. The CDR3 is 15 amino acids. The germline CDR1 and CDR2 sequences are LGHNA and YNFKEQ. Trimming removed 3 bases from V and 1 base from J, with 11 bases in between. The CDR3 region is CASSHDPQGTDTQYF. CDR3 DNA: TGTGCCAGCAGCCACGATCCCCAGGGCACAGATACGCAGTATTTT.

Written as DNA, the CDR3 is TGTGCCAGTACTAGTCGGGGAAGGGAGACCCAGTACTTC. Its protein is CASTSRGRETQYF. The chain recombines TRBV3-1 with TRBJ2-5, with D maybe TRBD2 (5 bases). The CDR3 runs 13 residues. Germline V gives CDR1 LGHDT, CDR2 YNNKEL (reference sequence). The V gene lost 9 bases and the J gene lost 5 bases, with 16 bases spanning the gap.

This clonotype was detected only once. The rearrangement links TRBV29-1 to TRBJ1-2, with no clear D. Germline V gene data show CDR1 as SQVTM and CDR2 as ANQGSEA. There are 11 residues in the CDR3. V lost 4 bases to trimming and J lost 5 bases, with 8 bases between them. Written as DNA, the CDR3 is TGCAGCGTTGGGGCGGGTTATGGCTACACCTTC. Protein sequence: CSVGAGYGYTF.

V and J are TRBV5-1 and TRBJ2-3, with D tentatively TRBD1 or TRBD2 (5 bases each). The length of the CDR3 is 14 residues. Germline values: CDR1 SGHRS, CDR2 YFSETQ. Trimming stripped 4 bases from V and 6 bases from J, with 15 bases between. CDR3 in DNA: TGCGCCAGCAGCAACCAGGGAGCGGCGGATACGCAGTATTTT. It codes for CASSNQGAADTQYF.

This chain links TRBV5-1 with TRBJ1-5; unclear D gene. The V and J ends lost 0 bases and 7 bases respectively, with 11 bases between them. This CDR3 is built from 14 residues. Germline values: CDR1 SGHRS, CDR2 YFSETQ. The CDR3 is CASSLEPEGQPQHF. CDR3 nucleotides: TGCGCCAGCAGCTTGGAGCCGGAAGGACAGCCCCAGCATTTT.

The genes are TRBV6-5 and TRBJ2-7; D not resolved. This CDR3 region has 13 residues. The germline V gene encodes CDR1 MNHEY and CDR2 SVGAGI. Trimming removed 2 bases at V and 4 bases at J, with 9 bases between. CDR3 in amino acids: CASSYTQKYEQYF. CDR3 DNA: TGTGCCAGCAGTTACACACAGAAATACGAGCAGTACTTC.

The CDR3 loop is CASSDPLYNEQFF. CDR3 DNA: TGTGCCAGCAGCGACCCGTTATACAATGAGCAGTTCTTC. The rearrangement joins TRBV6-5 to TRBJ2-1; D unclear. Trimming removed 6 bases at V and 4 bases at J, with 10 bases between. The CDR3 is made up of 13 amino acids. Looked up from germline, CDR1 is MNHEY and CDR2 is SVGAGI.

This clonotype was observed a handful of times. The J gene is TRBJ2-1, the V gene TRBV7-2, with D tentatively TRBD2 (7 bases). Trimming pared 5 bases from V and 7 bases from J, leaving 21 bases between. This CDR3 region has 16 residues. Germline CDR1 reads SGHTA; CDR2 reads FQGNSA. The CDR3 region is CASSLGGGQLGNEQFF. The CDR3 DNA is TGTGCCAGCAGCCTGGGGGGGGGCCAGTTGGGGAATGAGCAGTTCTTC.

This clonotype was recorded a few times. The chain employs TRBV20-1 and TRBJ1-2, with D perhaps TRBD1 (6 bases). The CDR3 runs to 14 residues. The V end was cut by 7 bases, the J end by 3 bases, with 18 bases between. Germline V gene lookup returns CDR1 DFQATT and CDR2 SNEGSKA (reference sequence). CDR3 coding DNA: TGCAGTGTGGACACAAAAGGGGGTTACTATGGCTACACCTTC. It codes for CSVDTKGGYYGYTF.

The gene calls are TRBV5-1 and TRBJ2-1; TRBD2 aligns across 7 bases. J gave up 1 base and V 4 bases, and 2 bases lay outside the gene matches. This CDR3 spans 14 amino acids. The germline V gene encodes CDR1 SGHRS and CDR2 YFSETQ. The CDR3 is CASSMGLSYNEQFF. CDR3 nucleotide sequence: TGCGCCAGCAGCATGGGACTATCCTACAATGAGCAGTTCTTC.

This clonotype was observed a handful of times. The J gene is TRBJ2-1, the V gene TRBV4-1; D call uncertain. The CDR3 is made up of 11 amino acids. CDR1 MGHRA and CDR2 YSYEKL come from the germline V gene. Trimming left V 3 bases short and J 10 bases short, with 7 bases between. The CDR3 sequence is CASSHPGEQFF. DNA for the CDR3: TGCGCCAGCAGCCATCCTGGCGAGCAGTTCTTC.

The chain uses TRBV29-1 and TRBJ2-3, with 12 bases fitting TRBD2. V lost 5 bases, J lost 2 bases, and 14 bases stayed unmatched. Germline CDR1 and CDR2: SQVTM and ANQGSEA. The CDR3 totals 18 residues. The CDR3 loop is CSVLGASGRELSTDTQYF. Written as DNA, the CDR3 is TGCAGCGTTCTCGGGGCTAGCGGGAGGGAACTCTCCACAGATACGCAGTATTTT.

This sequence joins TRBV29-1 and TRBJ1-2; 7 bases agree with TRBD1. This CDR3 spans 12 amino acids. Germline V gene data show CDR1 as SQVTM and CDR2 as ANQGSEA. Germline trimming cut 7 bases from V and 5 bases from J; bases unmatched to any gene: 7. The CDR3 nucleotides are TGCAGCGACGAGACAGGGCCATATGGCTACACCTTC. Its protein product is CSDETGPYGYTF.

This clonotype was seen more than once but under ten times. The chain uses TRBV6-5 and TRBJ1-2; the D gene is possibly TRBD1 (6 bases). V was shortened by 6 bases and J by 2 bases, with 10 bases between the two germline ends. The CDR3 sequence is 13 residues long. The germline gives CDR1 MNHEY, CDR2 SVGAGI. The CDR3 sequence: CASRATGNYGYTF. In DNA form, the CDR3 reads TGTGCCAGCAGGGCTACAGGGAACTATGGCTACACCTTC.

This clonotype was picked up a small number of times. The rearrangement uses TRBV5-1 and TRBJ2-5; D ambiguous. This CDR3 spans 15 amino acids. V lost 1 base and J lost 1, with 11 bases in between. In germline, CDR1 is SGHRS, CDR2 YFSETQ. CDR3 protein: CASSLPRVTQETQYF. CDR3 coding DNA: TGCGCCAGCAGCTTGCCAAGAGTCACCCAAGAGACCCAGTACTTC.